The 5 T cell receptor beta chains below all came from one sample that was sequenced in a study of technical replicates of blood from four donors. Assay used: immunoSEQ multiplex PCR; TCRdb lists only in-frame clones, some missing. The sample has about 59,000 clones; around 87% are singletons. Sequences were obtained from PBMCs. The receptors were sampled from a human donor in good health. Some clones in this sample may be carry-over from other donors' samples.

This clone occurred a few times. The V gene is TRBV4-2, the J gene TRBJ1-2; a weak D match, TRBD1 (6 bases). V was pared by 6 bases and J by 8 bases, with 16 bases between. The germline CDR1 and CDR2 sequences are LGHNA and YNFKEQ. This CDR3 is built from 13 residues. In nucleotides, the CDR3 is TGTGCCAGCAGTCGGACAGATACTCCCGGCTACACCTTC. Amino acids: CASSRTDTPGYTF.

This clone came up once. V gene TRBV2 combines with J gene TRBJ1-2, with D possibly being TRBD1 (5 bases). The germline V and J ends were trimmed by 3 bases and 4 bases, with 12 bases remaining between them. In germline, CDR1 is SNHLY, CDR2 FYNNEI. The CDR3 covers 14 residues. The CDR3 nucleotides are TGTGCCAGCAGTGAGTTAACAGGAGTCTATGGCTACACCTTC. It yields the protein CASSELTGVYGYTF.

This chain uses TRBV7-3 with TRBJ2-5, with 13 positions matching TRBD2. V dropped 9 bases and J dropped 3; count of bases not matched to a gene: 4. The CDR3 runs to 14 residues. Germline assignment: CDR1 SGHTA and CDR2 FQGTGA. The CDR3 sequence: CASTSGGEKETQYF. CDR3 in DNA: TGTGCCAGTACTAGCGGGGGGGAGAAAGAGACCCAGTACTTC. The full variable domain, in which reference TRBV7-3 and TRBJ2-5 provide the parts outside the CDR3, is GAGVSQTPSNKVTEKGKYVELRCDPISGHTALYWYRQSLGQGPEFLIYFQGTGAADDSGLPNDRFFAVRPEGSVSTLKIQRTERGDSAVYLCASTSGGEKETQYFGPGTRLLVL.

The rearrangement uses TRBV7-2 and TRBJ2-7, with a tentative D call TRBD1 (6 bases). Trimming pared 6 bases from V and 5 bases from J, leaving 14 bases between. The germline V gene has CDR1 SGHTA and CDR2 FQGNSA. The CDR3 loop spans 13 amino acids. In DNA form, the CDR3 reads TGTGCCAGCAGTCCCAGGGGACCCCACGAGCAGTACTTC. This sequence encodes CASSPRGPHEQYF.

Only one count was recorded for this clone. The chain combines TRBV29-1 with TRBJ1-1; 8 bases map to TRBD1. The CDR3 covers 13 residues. V lost 7 bases, J lost 4 bases, and 8 bases stayed unmatched. Germline-derived CDR1 and CDR2 are SQVTM and ANQGSEA. As DNA, the CDR3 is TGCAGCGGAGGGACAGGCTTGGGCACTGAAGCTTTCTTT. It is translated as CSGGTGLGTEAFF.